These 14 T cell receptor beta chains were all obtained from the same sample, sequenced in a study of cytomegalovirus exposure and HLA in healthy donors. Use of 60 Vbeta and 13 Jbeta primers characterized the PCR. Generated by immunoSEQ multiplex PCR, the TCRdb table keeps only in-frame clones and is missing some. This sample carries 120,000 or so clones, about 75% of them seen once, and the ten largest clones take less than 3%. Sequenced: PBMCs. The receptors were sampled from a middle-aged woman in good health and CMV-seropositive.

V is TRBV2 and J is TRBJ2-7, with 13 bases that match TRBD2. The CDR3 contains 17 residues. The trim removed 3 bases at V and 7 bases at J, leaving 12 bases unmatched. Per the germline V gene, CDR1 is SNHLY and CDR2 is FYNNEI. CDR3 protein: CASSDFRTSGSLEEQYF. CDR3 bases: TGTGCCAGCAGTGACTTTCGGACTAGCGGGAGTTTAGAGGAGCAGTACTTC.

This chain uses TRBV28 with TRBJ2-3, with a tentative D call TRBD1 (5 bases). The V gene lost 4 bases and the J gene lost 5 bases, with 10 bases spanning the gap. The V gene's germline CDR1 is MDHEN and CDR2 SYDVKM. CDR3 length: 13 amino acids. CDR3 sequence: CASSSPGKDTQYF. CDR3 sequence (DNA): TGTGCCAGCAGTTCCCCAGGGAAAGATACGCAGTATTTT.

This clone was observed a handful of times. The chain employs TRBV7-6 and TRBJ2-5; no clear D. Germline V CDR1 and CDR2: SGHVS, FNYEAQ. This CDR3 is built from 15 residues. V lost 1 base and J lost 2, with 11 bases in between. CDR3 region: CASSLDGHNQETQYF. The DNA of the CDR3 is TGTGCCAGCAGCTTAGATGGCCATAATCAAGAGACCCAGTACTTC.

The rearrangement links TRBV30 to TRBJ2-7; the D gene is possibly TRBD2 (6 bases). Per germline, CDR1 GTSNPN and CDR2 SVGIG (reference sequence). The germline V and J ends were trimmed by 0 bases and 6 bases, with 12 bases remaining between them. This CDR3 comprises 13 residues. For the CDR3, the DNA is TGTGCCTGGAGTGTGTTTAGCGGAGGCGAGCAGTACTTC. This sequence encodes CAWSVFSGGEQYF.

J is TRBJ1-2 and V is TRBV28; D gene unclear. The CDR3 loop spans 13 amino acids. Germline CDR1 is MDHEN and CDR2 is SYDVKM. The V end lost 3 bases, the J end lost 1 base, and 6 bases lay between the germline ends. The CDR3 DNA reads as TGTGCCAGCAGTTTGAGGGATAACTATGGCTACACCTTC. It specifies CASSLRDNYGYTF.

This clone occurred once. CDR3 coding DNA: TGTGCCAGCAAAACAGGGGCCCCTCGGGAGCAGTACTTC. It yields the protein CASKTGAPREQYF. The rearrangement joins TRBV6-1 to TRBJ2-7; 7 nucleotides match TRBD1. V lost 7 bases to trimming and J lost 7 bases; unmatched junction nucleotides: 10. Germline V lookup: CDR1 MNHNS, CDR2 SASEGT. This CDR3 is built from 13 residues.

The chain employs TRBV28 and TRBJ2-7; D is undetermined. This CDR3 comprises 13 residues. Germline V CDR1 and CDR2: MDHEN, SYDVKM. With 4 bases removed from V and 2 bases from J, the gap between germline ends came to 9 bases. CDR3 DNA sequence: TGTGCCAGCAGTTCCCAGTTACCCTACGAGCAGTACTTC. Translated: CASSSQLPYEQYF.

This clone was seen only a few times. The CDR3 is CASSPGQTGELFF. In DNA form, the CDR3 reads TGTGCCAGCTCACCGGGACAGACCGGGGAGCTGTTTTTT. The chain carries TRBV18 and TRBJ2-2; 7 bases are shared with TRBD1. Unmatched junction bases numbered 0, after V lost 3 bases and J lost 5 bases. The CDR3 runs 13 residues. The germline V gene has CDR1 KGHSH and CDR2 LQKENI.

This clone was counted only a few times. The chain links TRBV7-2 to TRBJ1-1; unclear D gene. Trimming stripped 8 bases from V and 1 base from J, with 14 bases between. Germline loops: CDR1 SGHTA, CDR2 FQGNSA. This CDR3 has 14 amino acids. CDR3 bases: TGTGCCAGCCTAAGGGAGTATTGGAACACTGAAGCTTTCTTT. Protein sequence: CASLREYWNTEAFF.

The rearrangement links TRBV6-5 to TRBJ2-7, with D perhaps matching TRBD2 (6 bases). CDR1 is MNHEY, CDR2 SVGAGI, per germline. The germline V and J ends were trimmed by 5 bases and 3 bases, with 11 bases remaining between them. The CDR3 sequence is 13 residues long. The CDR3 coding sequence is TGTGCCAGCAGTGGGACGGGGGACTACGAGCAGTACTTC. Its protein is CASSGTGDYEQYF.

The chain joins TRBV27 to TRBJ1-5, with 8 bases fitting TRBD1. The J segment lost 4 bases and the V segment lost 8 bases, leaving 7 bases of the junction unmatched. Germline-derived CDR1 and CDR2 are MNHEY and SMNVEV (reference sequence). This CDR3 has 14 residues. The CDR3 region is CASSRRQGNQPQHF. In DNA form, the CDR3 reads TGTGCCAGCTCCAGGCGACAGGGGAATCAGCCCCAGCATTTT.

There are a few counts of this clone. The rearrangement links TRBV25-1 to TRBJ2-2; 7 bases agree with TRBD2. The CDR3 spans 15 residues. Germline V gene data show CDR1 as MGHDK and CDR2 as SYGVNS. V dropped 5 bases and J dropped 4; count of bases not matched to a gene: 7. The CDR3: CASSRTRESTGELFF. CDR3 sequence (DNA): TGTGCCAGCAGTCGTACGCGGGAGAGCACCGGGGAGCTGTTTTTT.

The chain uses TRBV6-6 and TRBJ2-5, with 10 nucleotides matching TRBD2. Looked up from germline, CDR1 is MNHNY and CDR2 is SVGAGI (reference sequence). Unmatched junction bases numbered 9, after V lost 3 bases and J lost 5 bases. The CDR3 length is 16 residues. CDR3 DNA sequence: TGTGCCAGCAGTTATTCTAGCGGGAGTTTCAGGGAGACCCAGTACTTC. It is translated as CASSYSSGSFRETQYF.

This sequence joins TRBV6-6 and TRBJ1-2, with TRBD1 as a possible D gene (6 bases). V dropped 5 bases and J dropped 4 bases, with 14 bases sitting between them. Germline V lookup: CDR1 MNHNY, CDR2 SVGAGI (reference sequence). The CDR3 extends over 14 amino acids. In DNA form, the CDR3 reads TGTGCCAGCAGTACTGGGGGCCCGGGCTATGGCTACACCTTC. Its translation is CASSTGGPGYGYTF.